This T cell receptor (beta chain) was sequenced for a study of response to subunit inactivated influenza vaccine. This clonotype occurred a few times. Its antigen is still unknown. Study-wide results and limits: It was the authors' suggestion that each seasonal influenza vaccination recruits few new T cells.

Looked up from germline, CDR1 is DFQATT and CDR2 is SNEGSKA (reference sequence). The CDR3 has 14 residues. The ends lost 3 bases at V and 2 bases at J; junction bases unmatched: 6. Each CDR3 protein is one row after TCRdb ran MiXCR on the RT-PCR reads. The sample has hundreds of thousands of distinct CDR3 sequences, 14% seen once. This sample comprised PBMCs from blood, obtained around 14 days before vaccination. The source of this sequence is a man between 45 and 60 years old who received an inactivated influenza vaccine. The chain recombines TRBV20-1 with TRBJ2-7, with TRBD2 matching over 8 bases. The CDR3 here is CSASSQAGAYEQYF. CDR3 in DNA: TGCAGTGCTAGCTCCCAAGCGGGGGCCTACGAGCAGTACTTC.